Presented here are 27 T cell receptor beta chains from one specimen sequenced in a study of shared clonotypes between healthy human individuals. Data came from immunoSEQ multiplex PCR; TCRdb stores just in-frame clones and leaves some out. The top ten hold 0.32% of the sample, which has approximately 350,000 clones, 95% to 97% seen once. The sequenced material came from memory CD8+ T cells sorted from blood. Subset: CD45RO+ cells pooled with CCR7-negative TemRA cells. The receptors shown here come from a man younger than 40 in good health.

The chain links TRBV5-1 to TRBJ2-1; 8 nucleotides agree with TRBD2. Germline loops: CDR1 SGHRS, CDR2 YFSETQ. This CDR3 comprises 14 residues. The V and J ends lost 0 bases and 9 bases, in that order; junction bases with no gene match: 5. Here the CDR3 reads CASSLGTGGVEQFF. Written as DNA, the CDR3 is TGCGCCAGCAGCTTGGGTACGGGAGGGGTTGAGCAGTTCTTC. Full variable domain (missing parts from reference TRBV5-1 and TRBJ2-1): KAGVTQTPRYLIKTRGQQVTLSCSPISGHRSVSWYQQTPGQGLQFLFEYFSETQRNKGNFPGRFSGRQFSNSRSEMNVSTLELGDSALYLCASSLGTGGVEQFFGPGTRLTVL.

The J gene is TRBJ1-1, the V gene TRBV4-2; no firm D call. V was trimmed by 0 bases and J by 0 bases, leaving 11 bases between them. The germline V gene encodes CDR1 LGHNA and CDR2 YNFKEQ. This CDR3 spans 16 amino acids. The CDR3, as DNA: TGTGCCAGCAGCCAAGAGCCAGGTTTCATGAACACTGAAGCTTTCTTT. Translated, it gives CASSQEPGFMNTEAFF.

In this sample, this clone turned up once. In the same sample, other DNA sequences code for this CDR3. The chain carries TRBV4-2 and TRBJ2-6; D uncertain. Germline V gene sequence: CDR1 LGHNA, CDR2 YNFKEQ. The CDR3 runs 14 residues. Trimming left V 1 base short and J 2 bases short, with 3 bases between. As DNA, the CDR3 is TGTGCCAGCAGCCAAGGGACTGGGGCCAACGTCCTGACTTTC. This translates into CASSQGTGANVLTF.

This chain links TRBV11-2 with TRBJ1-4; 7 bases agree with TRBD1. From germline, CDR1 is SGHAT and CDR2 FQNNGV. The junction had 11 bases not matched to a gene; V was cut back by 4 bases and J by 0 bases. The CDR3 consists of 18 residues. The CDR3 DNA reads TGTGCCAGCAGCTACGGACAGGTTCTTCACGCAACTAATGAAAAACTGTTTTTT. This encodes CASSYGQVLHATNEKLFF.

This clone was seen only once. The chain is built from TRBV5-1 and TRBJ2-1, with 10 nucleotides matching TRBD2. The trim removed 1 base at V and 6 bases at J, leaving 7 bases unmatched. Looked up from germline, CDR1 is SGHRS and CDR2 is YFSETQ. The CDR3 totals 16 residues. Written as DNA, the CDR3 is TGCGCCAGCAGCTTGAGTGGTCGACTAGCGGGCAATGAGCAGTTCTTC. It encodes CASSLSGRLAGNEQFF.

The J gene is TRBJ2-5, the V gene TRBV7-8; TRBD2 aligns across 8 bases. This CDR3 is 15 amino acids long. Germline V CDR1 and CDR2: SGHVS, FQNEAQ. V shed 5 bases, J shed 4 bases, and the junction held 9 bases outside the gene matches. CDR3 in amino acids: CASSRSGSILETQYF. CDR3 nucleotide sequence: TGTGCCAGCAGCAGGAGCGGGAGCATTTTAGAGACCCAGTACTTC.

The V gene is TRBV28, the J gene TRBJ2-7; D uncertain. Between the trimmed V and J ends, which lost 3 bases and 4 bases, there was a span of 10 bases. The CDR3 is 13 residues long. In germline, CDR1 is MDHEN, CDR2 SYDVKM. CDR3 region: CASSFPLLYEQYF. CDR3 bases: TGTGCCAGCAGTTTTCCGCTCCTGTACGAGCAGTACTTC.

The chain is built from TRBV2 and TRBJ2-7; 11 nucleotides align to TRBD2. Germline loops: CDR1 SNHLY, CDR2 FYNNEI. V lost 2 bases to trimming and J lost 6 bases; unmatched junction nucleotides: 3. The CDR3 has 14 amino acids. The DNA for the CDR3 is TGTGCCAGCAGTGAAAGGACTAGCGGGTCCGAGCAGTACTTC. Translated: CASSERTSGSEQYF.

A word on this clone: Within the sample, other DNA sequences also encode this same CDR3. This chain links TRBV9 with TRBJ2-1; 8 positions agree with TRBD2. V dropped 3 bases and J dropped 1; count of bases not matched to a gene: 3. Germline V lookup: CDR1 SGDLS, CDR2 YYNGEE. The CDR3 consists of 15 residues. The CDR3: CASSASGSSYNEQFF. Here the CDR3 DNA reads TGTGCCAGCAGCGCCAGCGGGAGTTCCTACAATGAGCAGTTCTTC.

The chain links TRBV5-1 to TRBJ2-6; D is possibly TRBD1 (6 bases). The ends were cut back, 2 bases at V and 4 bases at J, with 10 bases in the middle. CDR3 length: 15 residues. Germline V gene sequence: CDR1 SGHRS, CDR2 YFSETQ. This CDR3 is CASSLTGYGANVLTF. CDR3 coding DNA: TGCGCCAGCAGCTTAACAGGGTACGGGGCCAACGTCCTGACTTTC.

The chain combines TRBV20-1 with TRBJ1-1; 11 bases align to TRBD1. V was pared by 5 bases and J by 11 bases, with 4 bases of the junction left unmatched. Germline V gives CDR1 DFQATT, CDR2 SNEGSKA (reference sequence). There are 11 residues in the CDR3. The CDR3, as DNA: TGCAGTGCTCGGACAGGGGGCATGGCTTTCTTT. Encoded protein: CSARTGGMAFF.

The chain employs TRBV19 and TRBJ2-1, with TRBD2 matching 13 bases. Germline CDR1 and CDR2: LNHDA and SQIVND (reference sequence). V lost 5 bases, J lost 5 bases, and 3 bases stayed unmatched. The CDR3 extends over 15 amino acids. Written as DNA, the CDR3 is TGTGCCAGTAGTGGACTAGCGGGAGATAACAATGAGCAGTTCTTC. The encoded protein is CASSGLAGDNNEQFF.

The chain employs TRBV29-1 and TRBJ2-5; no clear D. Trimming took 4 bases from V and 0 from J, leaving 9 bases between them. From germline, CDR1 is SQVTM and CDR2 ANQGSEA. CDR3 length equals 13 residues. The CDR3 DNA sequence: TGCAGCGTTGTAGGGCAGTACCAAGAGACCCAGTACTTC. It is translated as CSVVGQYQETQYF.

The CDR3 sequence is CASSISNSYEQYF. The CDR3 nucleotides read TGTGCCAGTAGTATAAGCAACTCCTACGAGCAGTACTTC. J is TRBJ2-7 and V is TRBV19; the D is unclear. Germline V CDR1 and CDR2: LNHDA, SQIVND (reference sequence). CDR3 length equals 13 residues. Trimming left V 2 bases short and J 0 bases short, with 5 bases between.

This clone was seen a single time. The chain has TRBV6-5 and TRBJ1-3; 8 positions agree with TRBD1. The junction had 6 bases not matched to a gene; V was cut back by 7 bases and J by 4 bases. CDR3 size: 14 residues. The germline CDR1 and CDR2 sequences are MNHEY and SVGAGI. DNA of the CDR3: TGTGCCAGCAAGACAGGGGCTAGCGGAAACACCATATATTTT. Translating gives CASKTGASGNTIYF.

This chain connects TRBV19 to TRBJ1-1, with a weak D call TRBD1 (5 bases). Deletions cut 2 bases from V and 0 bases from J, with 10 bases between. The germline CDR1 and CDR2 sequences are LNHDA and SQIVND (reference sequence). The CDR3 loop spans 15 amino acids. The CDR3 loop reads CASSINGAMNTEAFF. The CDR3 DNA follows: TGTGCCAGTAGTATAAATGGGGCTATGAACACTGAAGCTTTCTTT.

The genes are TRBV28 and TRBJ2-1, with 8 bases lining up with TRBD2. The CDR3 is made up of 14 amino acids. The junction had 5 bases not matched to a gene; V was cut back by 8 bases and J by 2 bases. CDR1 is MDHEN, CDR2 SYDVKM, per germline. The CDR3 DNA follows: TGTGCCAGCTCCACGGGGGGGGCCTACAATGAGCAGTTCTTC. It is translated as CASSTGGAYNEQFF.

This chain connects TRBV6-1 to TRBJ1-1; TRBD1 matches 8 bases. The CDR3 consists of 13 residues. V lost 7 bases to trimming and J lost 5 bases; unmatched junction nucleotides: 6. Germline assignment: CDR1 MNHNS and CDR2 SASEGT. The CDR3 DNA reads as TGTGCCAGCACGGCCACAGGGGGGACTGAAGCTTTCTTT. Its protein product is CASTATGGTEAFF.

V is TRBV5-1 and J is TRBJ1-1; no clear D. V was trimmed by 4 bases and J by 0 bases, leaving 10 bases between them. The germline CDR1 and CDR2 sequences are SGHRS and YFSETQ. The CDR3 has 14 amino acids. The CDR3 reads CASSPLAMNTEAFF. The CDR3 DNA sequence: TGCGCCAGCAGCCCACTAGCTATGAACACTGAAGCTTTCTTT.

The V gene is TRBV18, the J gene TRBJ1-5, with D uncertain. This CDR3 contains 18 residues. Trimming stripped 3 bases from V and 0 bases from J, with 18 bases between. The V gene's germline CDR1 is KGHSH and CDR2 LQKENI. The CDR3 loop is CASSPVRTADNSNQPQHF. CDR3 DNA: TGTGCCAGCTCACCGGTCAGGACGGCGGATAATAGCAATCAGCCCCAGCATTTT.

This chain links TRBV5-1 with TRBJ2-1; 8 bases are a match to TRBD1. There are 14 residues in the CDR3. Germline V lookup: CDR1 SGHRS, CDR2 YFSETQ. Losses at the gene ends were 1 base for V and 3 bases for J; bases not matched to a gene: 0. CDR3 sequence: CASSLTGGYNEQFF. CDR3 sequence (DNA): TGCGCCAGCAGCTTGACAGGGGGCTACAATGAGCAGTTCTTC. The whole variable domain, filled in from reference TRBV5-1 and TRBJ2-1, reads KAGVTQTPRYLIKTRGQQVTLSCSPISGHRSVSWYQQTPGQGLQFLFEYFSETQRNKGNFPGRFSGRQFSNSRSEMNVSTLELGDSALYLCASSLTGGYNEQFFGPGTRLTVL.

This clone was observed once. V gene TRBV30 combines with J gene TRBJ2-5, with 9 positions matching TRBD2. V gave up 3 bases and J gave up 1 base; unmatched junction bases: 3. The CDR3 runs to 14 residues. From germline, CDR1 is GTSNPN and CDR2 SVGIG (reference sequence). CDR3 coding DNA: TGTGCCTGGAGCCCGACTAGCGGCCAAGAGACCCAGTACTTC. This encodes CAWSPTSGQETQYF.

The J gene is TRBJ2-5, the V gene TRBV5-1; 9 nucleotides match TRBD1. Germline CDR1 and CDR2: SGHRS and YFSETQ. The ends lost 5 bases at V and 2 bases at J; junction bases unmatched: 4. The CDR3 contains 14 residues. In DNA form, the CDR3 reads TGCGCCAGCAGGCGACAGGGGGATCAAGAGACCCAGTACTTC. It codes for CASRRQGDQETQYF.

The genes are TRBV29-1 and TRBJ2-1, with TRBD2 identical over 12 bases. This CDR3 has 19 amino acids. The junction had 17 bases not matched to a gene; V was cut back by 8 bases and J by 0 bases. Germline values: CDR1 SQVTM, CDR2 ANQGSEA. DNA of the CDR3: TGCAGCTCCCAAACCTGGGGACTAGCGGGCCCTAGCTCCTACAATGAGCAGTTCTTC. It translates to CSSQTWGLAGPSSYNEQFF.

The chain joins TRBV4-1 to TRBJ2-3, with 7 bases fitting TRBD2. The junction had 6 bases not matched to a gene; V was cut back by 0 bases and J by 0 bases. This CDR3 has 17 amino acids. Germline V CDR1 and CDR2: MGHRA, YSYEKL. CDR3 nucleotide sequence: TGCGCCAGCAGCCAAGAGCTGAGCGGGACCAGCACAGATACGCAGTATTTT. This encodes CASSQELSGTSTDTQYF.

V usage is TRBV18 and J usage is TRBJ2-1, with a possible D match to TRBD1 (5 bases). CDR1 and CDR2 (germline): KGHSH, LQKENI. Trimming removed 3 bases at V and 6 bases at J, with 12 bases between. The CDR3 is made up of 14 amino acids. DNA for the CDR3: TGTGCCAGCTCACCTAATTCCCAGGGCAATGAGCAGTTCTTC. Its protein is CASSPNSQGNEQFF. Full variable domain (outside the CDR3, taken from reference TRBV18 and TRBJ2-1): NAGVMQNPRHLVRRRGQEARLRCSPMKGHSHVYWYRQLPEEGLKFMVYLQKENIIDESGMPKERFSAEFPKEGPSILRIQQVVRGDSAAYFCASSPNSQGNEQFFGPGTRLTVL.

A word on this clone: One junction end disagrees with the germline gene, perhaps due to a read error. This rearrangement joins TRBV30 to TRBJ2-7; unclear D gene. This CDR3 region has 10 residues. CDR1 GTSNPN and CDR2 SVGIG come from the germline V gene (reference sequence). CDR3: CAWSVSRLHF. Written as DNA, the CDR3 is TGTGCCTGGAGTGTTTCCCGCTTGCACTTC.